Sequencing of this T cell receptor beta chain was carried out in a study of blood T cell repertoires in COVID-19. Study overall: Samples taken during acute and convalescent COVID-19 were collected in the United States, Italy and Spain. Sources were T cells, B-cell-depleted T cells, or PBMCs; the material itself was cDNA or gDNA.

Produced via immunoSEQ multiplex PCR; TCRdb's table is partial and in-frame only. Of around 250,000 clones in the sample, about 88% were seen once. Trimming removed 4 bases at V and 4 bases at J, with 19 bases between. The CDR3 has 16 residues. Germline V gives CDR1 MGHRA, CDR2 YSYEKL. The source is a man younger than 35 with active or convalescent COVID-19. The V call is TRBV4-1, the J call TRBJ1-2; weak D call: TRBD1 (5 bases). Sequenced sample: peripheral blood. The CDR3 DNA reads TGCGCCAGCAGCCCGATGGGGCCGGAAGGGGTCTATGGCTACACCTTC. Translation: CASSPMGPEGVYGYTF.